These 6 T cell receptor beta chains were sequenced from one sample in a study of Graves' ophthalmopathy and Graves' hyperthyroidism. RNA transcripts were the source from which TCR beta CDR3 regions were amplified. First-round RT-PCR relied on HTBI primers, and a second-round multiplex PCR came next. TCRdb ran MiXCR on the multiplex PCR reads and lists one entry per CDR3 protein. The sample lists roughly 400,000 distinct CDR3 sequences; about a sixth were seen once. The sequenced sample consisted of peripheral blood. The receptors shown here come from an adult woman with stable Graves' hyperthyroidism.

The table lists this clonotype with many counts. CDR3: CASSLEFSGANVLTF. CDR3 DNA sequence: TGTGCCAGCAGTTTAGAGTTCTCTGGGGCCAACGTCCTGACTTTC. The genes are TRBV27 and TRBJ2-6; unclear D gene. V was clipped by 2 bases and J by 0 bases, with 5 bases between them. CDR1 is MNHEY, CDR2 SMNVEV, per germline (reference sequence). The CDR3 is made up of 15 amino acids. Full variable domain (missing parts from reference TRBV27 and TRBJ2-6): EAQVTQNPRYLITVTGKKLTVTCSQNMNHEYMSWYRQDPGLGLRQIYYSMNVEVTDKGDVPEGYKVSRKEKRNFPLILESPSPNQTSLYFCASSLEFSGANVLTFGAGSRLTVL.

The J gene is TRBJ1-6, the V gene TRBV5-1, with D possibly matching TRBD1 (5 bases). Germline assignment: CDR1 SGHRS and CDR2 YFSETQ. The CDR3 is made up of 14 amino acids. Trimming shortened V by 1 base and J by 8 bases, and 10 bases separated the two germline ends. The CDR3 is CASSLWQGYSPLHF. As DNA, the CDR3 is TGCGCCAGCAGCTTGTGGCAGGGATATTCACCCCTCCACTTT.

This clonotype was seen repeatedly, ten times or more. The rearrangement joins TRBV12-5 to TRBJ2-5, with 10 bases fitting TRBD2. There are 15 residues in the CDR3. V lost 5 bases and J lost 3; bases outside the gene matches: 6. Germline CDR1 is LGHNT and CDR2 is FRNRAP. The CDR3 DNA follows: TGTGCTAGTGGTGCGAGCGGGAGGGTCGAAGAGACCCAGTACTTC. Translation: CASGASGRVEETQYF.

V usage is TRBV12-3 or TRBV12-4 and J usage is TRBJ2-5; 12 bases agree with TRBD1. V lost 5 bases, J lost 4 bases, and 14 bases stayed unmatched. This CDR3 region has 18 residues. The CDR3 sequence is CASSHFRGQGARGETQYF. The CDR3 coding sequence is TGTGCCAGCAGTCACTTCCGGGGACAGGGGGCTCGCGGAGAGACCCAGTACTTC.

This clonotype was found many times. The DNA of the CDR3 is TGTGCCAGCAGTGACAGGGGGAAAGGAAACACCATATATTTT. It encodes CASSDRGKGNTIYF. The chain has TRBV12-3 or TRBV12-4 and TRBJ1-3; TRBD1 matches 9 bases. The V and J ends lost 5 bases and 4 bases, in that order; junction bases with no gene match: 3. The CDR3 spans 14 residues.

V is TRBV5-1 and J is TRBJ1-1; D remains unclear. The V gene's germline CDR1 is SGHRS and CDR2 YFSETQ. CDR3 length: 14 amino acids. Trimming cost V 0 bases and J 5 bases, with 11 bases left between them. The CDR3 reads CASSLEAGMTEAFF. The CDR3 DNA sequence: TGCGCCAGCAGCTTGGAGGCGGGGATGACTGAAGCTTTCTTT.